This T cell receptor (beta chain) was retrieved from a study of cytomegalovirus exposure and HLA in healthy donors. Whole-study context: The same platform as the approximately 700 first-cohort repertoires was used for the roughly 130 validation repertoires, a later analysis reported.

Regarding this clone: Its antigen is not identified.

Measured with immunoSEQ multiplex PCR; TCRdb has only the in-frame clones, and not every one. The sample includes fewer than 150,000 clones, approximately 86% of them seen just once. Germline assignment: CDR1 WNHNN and CDR2 SYGVQD (reference sequence). V lost 0 bases and J lost 4; bases outside the gene matches: 6. The CDR3 totals 16 residues. Broader study findings: Rare TCR sequences dominated, though some public TCRs recurred in many donors. Cytomegalovirus-associated status was assigned to 164 TCR beta chains.

The source is a man in his late teens or twenties in good health and CMV-seropositive. Sequencing used PBMCs. V usage is TRBV10-1 and J usage is TRBJ2-1; 7 bases match TRBD2. Written as DNA, the CDR3 is TGCGCCAGCAGTGAGTCGGGTGCGGGAGCATACAATGAGCAGTTCTTC. It translates to CASSESGAGAYNEQFF.